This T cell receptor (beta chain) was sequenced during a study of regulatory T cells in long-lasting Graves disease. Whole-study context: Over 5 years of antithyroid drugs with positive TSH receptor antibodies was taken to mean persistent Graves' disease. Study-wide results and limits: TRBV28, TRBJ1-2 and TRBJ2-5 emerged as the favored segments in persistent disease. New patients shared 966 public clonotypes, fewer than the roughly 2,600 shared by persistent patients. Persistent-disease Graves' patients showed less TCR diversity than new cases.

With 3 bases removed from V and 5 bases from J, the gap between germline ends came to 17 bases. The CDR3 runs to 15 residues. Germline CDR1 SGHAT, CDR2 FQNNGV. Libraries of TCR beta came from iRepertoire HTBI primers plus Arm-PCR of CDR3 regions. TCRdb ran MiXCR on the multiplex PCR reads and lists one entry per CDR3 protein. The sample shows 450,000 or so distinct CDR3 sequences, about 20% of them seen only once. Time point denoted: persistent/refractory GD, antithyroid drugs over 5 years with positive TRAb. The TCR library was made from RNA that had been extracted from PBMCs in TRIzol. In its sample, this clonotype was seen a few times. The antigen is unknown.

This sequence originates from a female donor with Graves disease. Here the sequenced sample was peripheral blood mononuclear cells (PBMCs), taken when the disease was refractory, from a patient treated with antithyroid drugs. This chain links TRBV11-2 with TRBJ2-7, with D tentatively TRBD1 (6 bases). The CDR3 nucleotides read TGTGCCAGCAGCTTCCAGACAGGAACCGAGGACGAGCAGTACTTC. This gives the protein CASSFQTGTEDEQYF.